A selection of T cell receptor beta chains follows, all from one sample in a study of lymphopenia after photon versus proton radiotherapy. Libraries were prepared by immunoSEQ multiplex PCR; TCRdb keeps only in-frame clonotypes and omits some of them. The sample holds tens of thousands of clones, roughly 90% seen once. The specimen comprised peripheral blood, sampled from a patient treated with proton-based radiotherapy. The origin of the receptors is an elderly man with esophageal cancer. The CDR3 runs from the conserved cysteine through the conserved F or W. Each record gives: V gene, clone size, J gene, D gene, CDR3 DNA, CDR3 protein. A D gene is named only where the DNA matches it firmly. Clone size appears in some rows only: once, few, many, or a class for an expanded clone.

TRBV30,.,TRBJ2-7,TRBD1,TGTGCCTGGACCCTCCGGGACAGGGCTTACGAGCAGTACTTC,CAWTLRDRAYEQYF
TRBV7-2,.,TRBJ2-7,.,TGTGCCAGCAGCTTATGGAGGGATTACGAGCAGTACTTC,CASSLWRDYEQYF
TRBV9,.,TRBJ2-1,TRBD2,TGTGCCAGCAGCGTAGTCAGCGGGATAGGCAATGAGCAGTTCTTC,CASSVVSGIGNEQFF
TRBV7-9,.,TRBJ2-5,.,TGTGCCAGCAGCTTAACGGCGGCAGGGGTTGTTACCCAGTACTTC,CASSLTAAGVVTQYF
TRBV5-4,.,TRBJ1-2,.,TGTGCCAGCAGCTTGTTTCAGGGATCCCTCACGTACTATGGCTACACCTTC,CASSLFQGSLTYYGYTF
TRBV18,.,TRBJ2-7,.,TGTGCCAGCTCACCCGAAGTCCGGTCCTCCTACGAGCAGTACTTC,CASSPEVRSSYEQYF
TRBV11-2,.,TRBJ1-1,.,TGTGCCAGCAGCTTAGGGGGTGCGGGGACGAACACTGAAGCTTTCTTT,CASSLGGAGTNTEAFF
TRBV30,.,TRBJ1-6,TRBD1,TGTGCCTGGAGTCGTAAAGGGGGCCTCAATTCACCCCTCCACTTT,CAWSRKGGLNSPLHF
TRBV7-8,.,TRBJ2-3,TRBD2,TGTGCCAGCAGCCCCCCTAGCGGGAATTGGGGCACAGATACGCAGTATTTT,CASSPPSGNWGTDTQYF
TRBV7-8,.,TRBJ2-7,TRBD2,TGTGCCAGCAGCTTAAGCGGGGGGAGGAACTACGAGCAGTACTTC,CASSLSGGRNYEQYF
TRBV14,.,TRBJ2-7,.,TGTGCCAGCAGCCAAGACGTTGCAGGGCTCCACGAGCAGTACTTC,CASSQDVAGLHEQYF
TRBV9,.,TRBJ2-5,TRBD2,TGTGCCAGCAGCGTGGACGGACTAGCAGGGGAGACCCAGTACTTC,CASSVDGLAGETQYF
TRBV6-9,.,TRBJ2-6,.,TGTGCCAGCAGTGAACAGGGCTATGGGGCCAACGTCCTGACTTTC,CASSEQGYGANVLTF
TRBV7-6,.,TRBJ1-3,.,TGTGCCAGCAGCTCTCAGCAGGCACTCTCTACTGGAAACACCATATATTTT,CASSSQQALSTGNTIYF
TRBV2,.,TRBJ1-4,TRBD1,TGTGCCAGCAGTGACGTGGACAGGGGTTCCGCAACTAATGAAAAACTGTTTTTT,CASSDVDRGSATNEKLFF
TRBV7-2,.,TRBJ2-3,TRBD2,TGTGCCAGCAGTTGGGGACTAGCGGGAGGGGAGCAGTATTTT,CASSWGLAGGEQYF
TRBV7-9,.,TRBJ2-5,.,TGTGCCAGCAGCTTAGAGTACGGAGCGCAAGAGACCCAGTACTTC,CASSLEYGAQETQYF
TRBV9,.,TRBJ2-2,.,TGTGCCAGCAGCATAAGCCACGGACTGAACACCGGGGAGCTGTTTTTT,CASSISHGLNTGELFF
TRBV7-9,.,TRBJ2-3,.,TGTGCCAGCAGCTTATGGGCCGGGGACACAGATACGCAGTATTTT,CASSLWAGDTDTQYF
TRBV6-1,.,TRBJ1-5,.,TGTGCCAGCAGTGATGGAGGAATAGAGGTCACGCAGCCCCAGCATTTT,CASSDGGIEVTQPQHF
TRBV7-9,once,TRBJ2-7,.,TGTGCCAGCAGCTTAACGGCGGGGGCATCCTACGAGCAGTACTTC,CASSLTAGASYEQYF
TRBV28,once,TRBJ1-5,.,TGTGCCAGCAGTCCCCTGGACAACTATCAGCCCCAGCATTTT,CASSPLDNYQPQHF
TRBV11-2,.,TRBJ2-5,.,TGTGCCAGCAGCTCCGGGAGCGTGACCCAGTACTTC,CASSSGSVTQYF
TRBV2,once,TRBJ1-2,TRBD1,TGTGCCAGCAGTAACGACAGGGCTTATGGCTACACCTTC,CASSNDRAYGYTF
TRBV5-1,once,TRBJ1-1,.,TGCGCCAGCAGCTTGGCCGGGTCAGAGACTGAAGCTTTCTTT,CASSLAGSETEAFF
TRBV5-4,.,TRBJ2-7,TRBD1,TGTGCCAGCAGCACCGGACAGGGGGCAGGATACGAGCAGTACTTC,CASSTGQGAGYEQYF
TRBV19,few,TRBJ1-5,.,TGTGCCAGTAATCCATGGTTGGGGGGGGGACACCAGCCCCAGCATTTT,CASNPWLGGGHQPQHF
TRBV27,few,TRBJ2-7,TRBD2,TGTGCCAGCAGTTTATCTGTGGGGACTAGCGGGAGTGGCGAGCAGTACTTC,CASSLSVGTSGSGEQYF
TRBV7-6,.,TRBJ2-7,.,TGTGCCAGCAGCTTTCTTGGCGCCCACGAGCAGTACTTC,CASSFLGAHEQYF
TRBV6-6,.,TRBJ2-5,.,TGTGCCAGCAGCCGGGGACCAAGCCGAGAGACCCAGTACTTC,CASSRGPSRETQYF
TRBV7-2,.,TRBJ2-7,.,TGTGCCAGCAGCGAAGTTCGCAGCTCCTACGAGCAGTACTTC,CASSEVRSSYEQYF
TRBV5-6,.,TRBJ2-1,TRBD2,TGTGCCAGCAGCTTGGAGGGAGCGGGGAGATCCTACAATGAGCAGTTCTTC,CASSLEGAGRSYNEQFF
TRBV19,.,TRBJ2-7,TRBD1,TGTGCCAGTAGCCCCGGGACAGGGCCCTACGAGCAGTACTTC,CASSPGTGPYEQYF
TRBV21-1,.,TRBJ1-1,.,TGTGCCAGCAGCAAAGTGGATCGGGGAGGGCGAATGAACACTGAAGCTTTCTTT,CASSKVDRGGRMNTEAFF
TRBV10-3,.,TRBJ2-5,TRBD2,TGTGCCATCAAGCCCGATAGCGGGGAAGAGACCCAGTACTTC,CAIKPDSGEETQYF
TRBV28,.,TRBJ2-5,.,TGTGCCAGCAGCCAGTCGGACCGGCGTCAGACCCAGTACTTC,CASSQSDRRQTQYF
TRBV11-2,.,TRBJ2-7,TRBD1,TGTGCCAGCAGCTTAGATTCCGGGACAGGCCTTGCCTACGAGCAGTACTTC,CASSLDSGTGLAYEQYF
TRBV30,.,TRBJ2-4,.,TGTGCCTGGAGTGACAGGTATTCCCTCATTCAGTACTTC,CAWSDRYSLIQYF
TRBV2,.,TRBJ2-2,TRBD1,TGTGCCAGCGGGAGAGACAGGGCGAACACCGGGGAGCTGTTTTTT,CASGRDRANTGELFF
TRBV6-5,.,TRBJ2-3,.,TGTGCCAGCAGTTACTCATCCTCCGAGTATTTT,CASSYSSSEYF
TRBV6-1,.,TRBJ2-5,TRBD1,TGTGCCAGCGGACAGGGGGAGACCCAGTACTTC,CASGQGETQYF
TRBV2,.,TRBJ2-2,TRBD2,TGTGCCAGCATCCCGGGACTAGCGGACGGGGAGCTGTTTTTT,CASIPGLADGELFF
TRBV6-1,.,TRBJ1-2,.,TGTGCCAGCAGTACCCGGACAGCAGACCCCTATGGCTACACCTTC,CASSTRTADPYGYTF
TRBV29-1,few,TRBJ1-1,.,TGCAGCGTTGACGAACAGTTTGTCCCTGAAGCTTTCTTT,CSVDEQFVPEAFF
TRBV7-2,.,TRBJ1-4,.,TGTGCCAGCAGCCTGGGCCCCGGGGATGAAAAACTGTTTTTT,CASSLGPGDEKLFF
TRBV7-2,once,TRBJ2-7,TRBD2,TGTGCCAGCAGCGGAGGGACTAGCGGGAGGCTTTACGAGCAGTACTTC,CASSGGTSGRLYEQYF
TRBV6-5,.,TRBJ2-2,.,TGTGCCAGCAGTAGGGGGGGCCGTTTCACCGGGGAGCTGTTTTTT,CASSRGGRFTGELFF
TRBV27,.,TRBJ2-1,.,TGTGCCAGCACCACCCGGGGTAGGGGTTACAATGAGCAGTTCTTC,CASTTRGRGYNEQFF